This TCR beta chain originates from a study of CD8 T cell repertoires and HIV-1 epitope variants. Study-level information: Separate from the cultures, 1M uncultured T cells served as baseline.

CDR3 length equals 15 residues. Germline CDR1 and CDR2: SEHNR and FQNEAQ (reference sequence). Trimming left V 5 bases short and J 2 bases short, with 16 bases between. This clone was seen just once. Some clones are missing from TCRdb's copy, which holds only in-frame ones; the method was immunoSEQ multiplex PCR. The sample contains some 100,000 clones, around 75% of which appear only once. The TCR was taken from a male donor with HIV. The sequencing input was uncultured baseline CD8+ T cells from peripheral blood mononuclear cells (PBMCs). The chain links TRBV7-9 to TRBJ2-7; TRBD1 is a possible D gene (6 bases). The CDR3 region has the DNA TGTGCCAGCAGCCTTAGACAGGCCTTGACCTACGAGCAGTACTTC. Its protein is CASSLRQALTYEQYF.